This section outlines one T cell receptor (beta chain) sequence together with its context. This clone's antigen is unknown. No qualities accompany the bases; no much larger clone lies one base away. Including cysteine and phenylalanine, the CDR3 has 12 amino acids. Only CDR3 DNA remains: 36 bases, in frame from the first base. Based on the germline V gene, the CDR1 and CDR2 sequences are SQVTM and ANQGSEA. Cut back by 6 bases and 0 bases, the V and J ends lie 9 bases apart. The data are from a study of siplizumab effects on memory and regulatory T cells (dated by TCRdb to the late 2010s). Study-wide context: The study looked at the effect of siplizumab, an anti-CD2 antibody, on alloreactive T-cell subsets in allogeneic mixed lymphocyte reactions made from human PBMCs. Findings and caveats that apply to the study as a whole: The cumulative frequency of alloreactive sequences that could be traced back to unstimulated CD4+ memory T cells was significantly reduced by siplizumab. Roughly 80-97% of proliferating CD4+ or CD8+ clones could not be assigned a naive or memory phenotype. Among mappable alloreactive CD4+ clones, the Treg-derived fraction averaged 68.8% with siplizumab versus roughly 29% in control reactions. Because sequences below about 10^-5 frequency were poorly captured, only a minor fraction of alloreactive clones could be mapped to unstimulated subsets. Greater diversity appeared to be present in unstimulated naive T cells than in memory T cells, and a substantial contribution to the alloresponse seemed to be made by naive cells. The suppressive function of proliferating Tregs from siplizumab cultures was not functionally confirmed.

The library came from the immunoSEQ multiplex PCR assay. Some 9.9 x 10^4 TCR templates per sample were assayed by the deep sequencing platform. Genomic DNA extracted from sorted T cells was used for TCRbeta CDR3 sequencing. From the authors' description of their analysis: The R programming language was used for clonal analysis of the TCRbeta CDR3 data. Unstimulated samples were compared with post-reaction CFSE-low samples to define alloreactive CD4+ and CD8+ clones. Alloreactive CD4+ clones were assigned to regulatory or non-regulatory origin by matching sequences to sorted unstimulated Treg and non-Treg repertoires. TCRdb provides this immuneACCESS table in a form limited to in-frame rearrangements. Some clones are lacking; in checked studies, under half of them reflect an unresolved V gene, and why the rest are absent is not known. V and J calls and clone size are those listed in that table; D and trimming were worked out from the DNA. The sample table holds tens of thousands of clones, of which just over 95% were seen once. The top ten clones comprise about 1% of the sample.

In three donor pairs, further sequencing was done on unstimulated CD8+ naive, CD4+ memory, CD8+ TEMRA, CD4+ naive and CD8+ effector memory subsets. TCRbeta CDR3 sequencing was performed on sorted unstimulated T cells and on proliferating T cells recovered from mixed lymphocyte reactions. Fresh whole blood from fewer than 11 HLA-typed healthy donors was used to isolate PBMCs. The TCR originated in a human donor in good health. The sequence joins TRBV29-1 to TRBJ2-7; TRBD2 is a weak D gene call, 6 bases matching. Source material: naive CD8+ T cells sorted from blood. The sample's cell subset or site label, decoded: unstimulated naive T cells. The DNA reads TGCAGCGTCTTTAGCGGCTCCTACGAGCAGTACTTC. It specifies CSVFSGSYEQYF.